Following are 31 T cell receptor beta chains from one sample sequenced in a study of blood T cells in healthy people across ages. A second PCR, run for roughly 7 to 12 cycles, used a sample-barcoded 5' primer plus a J-beta primer mix. From the 5' RACE reads, TCRdb called clonotypes with MiXCR, one entry per CDR3 protein. The table lists around 1.1 million distinct CDR3 sequences, less than 45% of them singletons. The sequenced material came from blood. All receptors come from a man younger than 35 in good health.

This clonotype was picked up a small number of times. This sequence joins TRBV5-6 and TRBJ2-1; TRBD2 aligns across 13 bases. This CDR3 has 16 amino acids. V lost 4 bases to trimming and J lost 7 bases; unmatched junction nucleotides: 8. Germline V gene data show CDR1 as SGHDT and CDR2 as YYEEEE. CDR3 DNA sequence: TGTGCCAGCAGCCGGACTAGCGGGGGTTCCTTGAATGAGCAGTTCTTC. As protein: CASSRTSGGSLNEQFF.

CDR3 loop: CASSPYPADYGYTF. The DNA for the CDR3 is TGTGCCAGCAGTCCCTATCCTGCGGACTATGGCTACACCTTC. The J gene is TRBJ1-2, the V gene TRBV28; D gene uncertain. CDR1 and CDR2 from the germline V gene are MDHEN and SYDVKM. The V end was cut by 5 bases, the J end by 3 bases, with 13 bases between. CDR3 length: 14 amino acids.

In this sample, this clonotype turned up a few times. The chain recombines TRBV20-1 with TRBJ2-3, with 7 bases lining up with TRBD2. The V gene end was trimmed by 3 bases and the J gene end by 3 bases; junction bases not matched to a gene: 9. The CDR3 covers 15 residues. Germline CDR1 and CDR2: DFQATT and SNEGSKA (reference sequence). CDR3 sequence reads: CSARVTSEGTDTQYF. CDR3 coding DNA: TGCAGTGCTAGGGTCACTAGCGAAGGGACAGATACGCAGTATTTT.

The chain employs TRBV24-1 and TRBJ1-6; 7 nucleotides match TRBD1. Germline loops: CDR1 KGHDR, CDR2 SFDVKD. The CDR3 contains 17 residues. V lost 9 bases and J lost 3; bases outside the gene matches: 13. The chain's CDR3 is CATLRRTGEGYNSPLHF. DNA for the CDR3: TGTGCCACCCTAAGGAGGACAGGAGAAGGCTATAATTCACCCCTCCACTTT.

This clonotype was found a few times. CDR3 in amino acids: CASSVGTEVSYEQYF. CDR3 nucleotides: TGTGCCAGCAGCGTCGGGACAGAGGTCTCCTACGAGCAGTACTTC. V and J are TRBV9 and TRBJ2-7; 7 nucleotides agree with TRBD1. V was pared by 2 bases and J by 0 bases, with 5 bases of the junction left unmatched. The CDR3 consists of 15 residues. Looked up from germline, CDR1 is SGDLS and CDR2 is YYNGEE.

The V and J genes are TRBV4-1 and TRBJ2-5, with unresolved D. Trimming stripped 3 bases from V and 5 bases from J, with 13 bases between. The CDR3 has 14 residues. Germline values: CDR1 MGHRA, CDR2 YSYEKL. The DNA for the CDR3 is TGCGCCAGCAGCCAGAAGATAGTCGCGGAGACCCAGTACTTC. This translates into CASSQKIVAETQYF.

The CDR3 region has the DNA TGCAGCGTTGAGATAAATGGCAGGGCGAACACTGAAGCTTTCTTT. Translation: CSVEINGRANTEAFF. This chain connects TRBV29-1 to TRBJ1-1, with D possibly TRBD1 on 5 matching bases. V was shortened by 3 bases and J by 1 base, with 15 bases between the two germline ends. Germline CDR1 reads SQVTM; CDR2 reads ANQGSEA. The CDR3 is 15 amino acids. The whole variable domain, filled in from reference TRBV29-1 and TRBJ1-1, reads SAVISQKPSRDICQRGTSLTIQCQVDSQVTMMFWYRQQPGQSLTLIATANQGSEATYESGFVIDKFPISRPNLTFSTLTVSNMSPEDSSIYLCSVEINGRANTEAFFGQGTRLTVV.

The gene calls are TRBV7-2 and TRBJ1-2; D is unclear. CDR3 length: 13 residues. Germline CDR1 reads SGHTA; CDR2 reads FQGNSA. V was clipped by 0 bases and J by 12 bases, with 14 bases between them. CDR3 region: CASSLAPREVDTF. CDR3 in DNA: TGTGCCAGCAGCTTAGCGCCACGGGAGGTCGACACCTTC.

The J gene is TRBJ1-6, the V gene TRBV7-9; 11 positions match TRBD1. V shed 0 bases, J shed 7 bases, and the junction held 5 bases outside the gene matches. This CDR3 has 17 amino acids. Germline V gene data show CDR1 as SEHNR and CDR2 as FQNEAQ (reference sequence). This CDR3 reads CASSLAGGQGVNSPLHF. The CDR3 DNA reads TGTGCCAGCAGCTTAGCGGGGGGACAGGGGGTGAATTCACCCCTCCACTTT.

The chain employs TRBV18 and TRBJ2-1; the match to TRBD2 covers 7 bases. Germline-derived CDR1 and CDR2 are KGHSH and LQKENI. The length of the CDR3 is 16 residues. The J segment lost 8 bases and the V segment lost 5 bases, leaving 15 bases of the junction unmatched. The CDR3 here is CASSLGGAGTIDEQFF. CDR3 sequence (DNA): TGTGCCAGCTCATTAGGCGGGGCCGGGACTATCGATGAGCAGTTCTTC.

The chain employs TRBV7-2 and TRBJ1-1, with 7 bases matching TRBD1. Germline lookup yields CDR1 SGHTA and CDR2 FQGNSA. The length of the CDR3 is 15 residues. J gave up 2 bases and V 9 bases, and 12 bases lay outside the gene matches. The CDR3 protein is CASTPTGTENTEAFF. In nucleotides, the CDR3 is TGTGCCAGTACCCCCACCGGGACAGAAAACACTGAAGCTTTCTTT.

The chain combines TRBV4-1 with TRBJ2-4; possible D gene TRBD1, 5 bases. The CDR3 has 14 amino acids. Germline CDR1 is MGHRA and CDR2 is YSYEKL. V lost 2 bases, J lost 15 bases, and 20 bases lay in between. The CDR3 nucleotides read TGCGCCAGCAGCCAACCCGACAGAGCTGGCTTCGCGTACTTC. Protein product: CASSQPDRAGFAYF.

Concerning this clonotype itself: A junction end diverges from the germline sequence, so it may reflect a read error. V usage is TRBV2 and J usage is TRBJ2-1, with 9 bases lining up with TRBD1. The CDR3 loop spans 17 amino acids. Germline CDR1 reads SNHLY; CDR2 reads FYNNEI. In DNA form, the CDR3 reads TGTGCCAGCAGCGCCAGGGACAGGGTTGGGTCCTGCAATGAGCAGTTCTTC. Protein product: CASSARDRVGSCNEQFF.

V usage is TRBV9 and J usage is TRBJ1-1, with a possible D match to TRBD1 (6 bases). This CDR3 contains 10 residues. From germline, CDR1 is SGDLS and CDR2 YYNGEE. CDR3 residues: CGGGNTEAFF. DNA for the CDR3: TGTGGAGGGGGAAACACTGAAGCTTTCTTT. Full variable domain (rest looked up from reference TRBV9 and TRBJ1-1): DSGVTQTPKHLITATGQRVTLRCSPRSGDLSVYWYQQSLDQGLQFLIQYYNGEERAKGNILERFSAQQFPDLHSELNLSSLELGDSALYFCGGGNTEAFFGQGTRLTVV.

V is TRBV10-3 and J is TRBJ2-7; the match to TRBD2 covers 15 bases. Unmatched junction bases numbered 10, after V lost 6 bases and J lost 7 bases. The CDR3 length is 16 residues. The germline V gene has CDR1 ENHRY and CDR2 SYGVKD. The CDR3 loop is CAIRTGTSGGWDEQYF. DNA for the CDR3: TGTGCCATCAGAACCGGGACTAGCGGGGGGTGGGATGAGCAGTACTTC.

The chain links TRBV20-1 to TRBJ1-1; tentative D call: TRBD1 (6 bases). CDR1 and CDR2 from the germline V gene are DFQATT and SNEGSKA (reference sequence). The CDR3 sequence is 12 residues long. The V end lost 5 bases, the J end lost 8 bases, and 15 bases lay between the germline ends. The CDR3 spells CSAPRGLAEAFF. The CDR3 nucleotides are TGCAGTGCTCCCCGGGGGCTTGCGGAAGCTTTCTTT.

This clonotype occurred a few times. The chain links TRBV29-1 to TRBJ1-1; D unresolved. Trimming shortened V by 4 bases and J by 6 bases, and 9 bases separated the two germline ends. Looked up from germline, CDR1 is SQVTM and CDR2 is ANQGSEA. The CDR3 runs to 11 residues. The CDR3 here is CSVGAAPEAFF. The CDR3 bases are TGCAGCGTTGGAGCAGCCCCTGAAGCTTTCTTT.

V gene TRBV6-2 or TRBV6-3 combines with J gene TRBJ2-1; 7 bases align to TRBD2. The CDR3 has 15 amino acids. Germline CDR1 reads MNHEY; CDR2 reads SVGEGT. Trimming removed 8 bases from V and 7 bases from J; junction bases left unmatched: 14. CDR3 sequence (DNA): TGTGCCAGCCGATGGGGGGGACGTATATTTAATGAGCAGTTCTTC. This translates into CASRWGGRIFNEQFF.

The chain couples TRBV6-2 or TRBV6-3 to TRBJ1-1; D gene uncertain. This CDR3 spans 19 amino acids. Germline CDR1 and CDR2: MNHEY and SVGEGT. Trimming cost V 5 bases and J 1 base, with 26 bases left between them. The CDR3 nucleotides are TGTGCCAGCAGTCCCATTGCTGTAGACGTCGGATCCCCGAACACTGAAGCTTTCTTT. Residues: CASSPIAVDVGSPNTEAFF.

The chain combines TRBV6-6 with TRBJ2-5; 7 bases align to TRBD1. CDR1 is MNHNY and CDR2 is SVGAGI in the germline V gene (reference sequence). The V segment lost 5 bases and the J segment 11 bases; nucleotides outside the gene matches: 11. This CDR3 has 13 residues. The CDR3 DNA reads TGTGCCAGCAGTCTCCTTTTACAGGGGTCGCAGTACTTC. Translated, it gives CASSLLLQGSQYF.

This clonotype was observed a handful of times. The chain is built from TRBV20-1 and TRBJ2-1; 8 bases map to TRBD2. Germline V lookup: CDR1 DFQATT, CDR2 SNEGSKA (reference sequence). The junction had 4 bases not matched to a gene; V was cut back by 0 bases and J by 6 bases. This CDR3 spans 14 amino acids. The CDR3 loop is CSARDNSGVNEQFF. The CDR3 coding sequence is TGCAGTGCTAGAGATAATAGCGGGGTCAATGAGCAGTTCTTC.

This clonotype has more than one count but fewer than ten. The V call is TRBV20-1, the J call TRBJ1-1; D ambiguous. The CDR3 runs 14 residues. Trimming removed 1 base from V and 1 base from J, with 10 bases in between. CDR1 and CDR2 from the germline V gene are DFQATT and SNEGSKA (reference sequence). CDR3 protein: CSARVLGRNTEAFF. The DNA for the CDR3 is TGCAGTGCTAGAGTATTAGGGAGGAACACTGAAGCTTTCTTT.

The J gene is TRBJ1-5, the V gene TRBV10-3; maybe TRBD1 (6 bases). Trimming stripped 6 bases from V and 5 bases from J, with 11 bases between. The CDR3 runs to 13 residues. Germline V gene lookup returns CDR1 ENHRY and CDR2 SYGVKD. CDR3 in amino acids: CAIRDSLDQPQHF. Written as DNA, the CDR3 is TGTGCCATCAGGGACAGCCTTGATCAGCCCCAGCATTTT.

The genes are TRBV7-2 and TRBJ1-3; D might be TRBD1 (5 bases). Germline V CDR1 and CDR2: SGHTA, FQGNSA. CDR3 length: 15 amino acids. V was cut by 5 bases and J by 1 base, with 12 bases left in between. The CDR3 DNA reads TGTGCCAGCAGCCAGCACGGGGGTTCTGGAAACACCATATATTTT. Translation gives CASSQHGGSGNTIYF.

This clonotype was counted only a few times. V usage is TRBV4-3 and J usage is TRBJ2-7; 10 bases agree with TRBD1. The V gene's germline CDR1 is LGHNA and CDR2 YSLEER. The CDR3 runs 17 residues. V was pared by 1 base and J by 2 bases, with 8 bases of the junction left unmatched. DNA for the CDR3: TGCGCCAGCAGCCAAGGTGGTCCGGGACAGGGGACCTACGAGCAGTACTTC. Translated: CASSQGGPGQGTYEQYF.

The rearrangement links TRBV12-3 or TRBV12-4 to TRBJ1-6; D is uncertain. V was shortened by 2 bases and J by 10 bases, with 9 bases between the two germline ends. This CDR3 is 13 amino acids long. This CDR3 reads CASSLRQLSPLHF. The DNA for the CDR3 is TGTGCCAGCAGTTTAAGGCAGCTATCACCCCTCCACTTT.

The CDR3, as DNA: TGCGCCAGCAGCCAAGAGCCTGGGCCCGCAGGGGTGCAGTATTTT. As protein: CASSQEPGPAGVQYF. The J gene is TRBJ2-3, the V gene TRBV4-3; tentatively, D is TRBD1 (6 bases). CDR3 size: 15 residues. The ends were cut back, 0 bases at V and 11 bases at J, with 18 bases in the middle. Looked up from germline, CDR1 is LGHNA and CDR2 is YSLEER.

The chain combines TRBV20-1 with TRBJ1-2; weak D call: TRBD1 (6 bases). V lost 6 bases, J lost 5 bases, and 16 bases lay in between. CDR3 length: 13 residues. Per the germline V gene, CDR1 is DFQATT and CDR2 is SNEGSKA (reference sequence). CDR3 loop: CSAQQGLGYGYTF. Written as DNA, the CDR3 is TGCAGTGCCCAACAGGGCTTAGGGTATGGCTACACCTTC.

This clonotype was found a few times. The rearrangement joins TRBV20-1 to TRBJ2-1; 11 bases fit TRBD2. The DNA end lines up better with TRBJ2-7; the J call may be wrong. CDR3 length equals 14 residues. Germline V gene sequence: CDR1 DFQATT, CDR2 SNEGSKA (reference sequence). The CDR3 bases are TGCAGTGCCATGACTAGCGGGGCCTACAATGAGCAGTACTTC. It codes for CSAMTSGAYNEQYF.

The chain links TRBV20-1 to TRBJ2-1, with TRBD1 as a possible D gene (6 bases). Trimming shortened V by 3 bases and J by 6 bases, and 18 bases separated the two germline ends. Germline-derived CDR1 and CDR2 are DFQATT and SNEGSKA (reference sequence). The CDR3 loop spans 15 amino acids. DNA for the CDR3: TGCAGTGCTAGGAAGGGGACATCGTGGAGCAATGAGCAGTTCTTC. Its protein is CSARKGTSWSNEQFF.

This clonotype was detected ten times or more. The chain has TRBV20-1 and TRBJ2-7, with 7 bases identical to TRBD1. With 6 bases clipped from V and 3 bases from J, the junction kept 5 bases outside the gene matches. The CDR3 totals 12 residues. Germline V gene data show CDR1 as DFQATT and CDR2 as SNEGSKA (reference sequence). The CDR3 region is CSAPQGRYEQYF. In DNA form, the CDR3 reads TGCAGTGCCCCACAGGGGCGCTACGAGCAGTACTTC.